This T cell receptor (beta chain) was recovered during a study of T cell responses to AZD1222 COVID-19 vaccine. As for the study in general: The analysis combined second doses at about 4 or about 12 weeks.

Findings and caveats of the study: A reported finding is that nearly half of spike-specific TCRs target unmutated variant regions. Two doses of AZD1222 preceded a rise in Spike-specific TCR breadth and depth.

On this clone itself: Its specificity is not known.

Trimming removed 1 base at V and 6 bases at J, with 10 bases between. This CDR3 is 14 amino acids long. Germline V gene sequence: CDR1 SGDLS, CDR2 YYNGEE. Generated by immunoSEQ multiplex PCR, the TCRdb table keeps only in-frame clones and is missing some. The table lists 120,000 or so clones, about 90% of them singletons. Sequences were derived from peripheral blood, sampled on day 0 of AZD1222 vaccination. The origin of this receptor is an adult in good health. The rearrangement uses TRBV9 and TRBJ2-2; perhaps TRBD1 as D (5 bases). This CDR3 reads CASSVLLGAGELFF. DNA of the CDR3: TGTGCCAGCAGCGTACTTCTAGGGGCCGGGGAGCTGTTTTTT.